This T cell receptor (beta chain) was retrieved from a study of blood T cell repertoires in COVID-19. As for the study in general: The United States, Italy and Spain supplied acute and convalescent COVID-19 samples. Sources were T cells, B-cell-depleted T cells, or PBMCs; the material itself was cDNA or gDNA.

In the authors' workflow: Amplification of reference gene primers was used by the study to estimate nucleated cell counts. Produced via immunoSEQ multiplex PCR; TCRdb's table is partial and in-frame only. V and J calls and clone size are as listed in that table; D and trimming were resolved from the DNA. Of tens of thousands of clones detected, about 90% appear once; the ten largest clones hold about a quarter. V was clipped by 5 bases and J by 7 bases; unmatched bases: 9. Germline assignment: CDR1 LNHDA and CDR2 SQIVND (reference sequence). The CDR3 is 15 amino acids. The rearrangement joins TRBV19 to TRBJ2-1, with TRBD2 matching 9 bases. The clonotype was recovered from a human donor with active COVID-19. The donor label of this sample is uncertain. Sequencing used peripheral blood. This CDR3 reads CASSPRGSGSNEQFF. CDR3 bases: TGTGCCAGTAGTCCCCGTGGTAGCGGGAGTAATGAGCAGTTCTTC.